This T cell receptor beta chain was recorded in a study of beta chain features in type 1 diabetes. Findings and limits, study-wide: Sampled from patients, naive, central memory and Treg TCRB repertoires appeared more similar than those sampled from healthy donors. Although PCR might favor shorter templates, it would do so equally in patients and controls. HLA influence on TCRB rearrangement stayed unresolved here. In every one of the four CD4+ subsets, TCRB CDR3s were moderately but significantly shorter in Type 1 diabetes patients.

TCRB transcripts that were expressed got sequenced, as all of the isolated RNA had been reverse transcribed. The assay was immunoSEQ multiplex PCR, and TCRdb's table has in-frame clones only and misses some. The sample has 970,000 or so clones; about a sixth are singletons. CDR1 and CDR2 from the germline V gene are MNHEY and SVGAGI. This CDR3 is built from 14 residues. V was clipped by 7 bases and J by 0 bases; unmatched bases: 2. As to this clone: Its antigen is still unknown.

The V and J genes are TRBV6-5 and TRBJ1-1, with 10 bases lining up with TRBD1. Sequencing was done on a sample of naive CD4+ T cells from blood. The clonotype was recovered from a woman aged 18 to 35 in good health. CDR3 DNA: TGTGCCAGCAAAGACAGGGGGCTGAACACTGAAGCTTTCTTT. It specifies CASKDRGLNTEAFF.